This record concerns one TCR beta chain sequence. The sample belongs to a study of blood T cell repertoires in COVID-19. About the research overall: Collection of acute and convalescent COVID-19 samples took place in the United States, Italy and Spain. In each case, the material was cDNA or gDNA derived from T cells, B-cell-depleted T cells, or PBMCs.

The CDR3 is 15 amino acids. Trimming took 1 base from V and 3 from J, leaving 12 bases between them. Germline assignment: CDR1 KGHSH and CDR2 LQKENI. As originally analysed: How many nucleated cells were present was estimated from reference gene primer amplification. Profiling relied on immunoSEQ multiplex PCR, and the TCRdb table lists in-frame clones only, not all of them. V and J calls and clone size come straight from that table; D and trimming were deduced from the DNA. The table includes tens of thousands of clones, approximately 87% detected once. The specimen sequenced was peripheral blood. The chain carries TRBV18 and TRBJ1-1; tentative D call: TRBD1 (5 bases). This TCR came from a human donor in a cohort sampled during active COVID-19. The DNA for the CDR3 is TGTGCCAGCTCACCACTCGGGGGATTCGACACTGAAGCTTTCTTT. Translation gives CASSPLGGFDTEAFF.